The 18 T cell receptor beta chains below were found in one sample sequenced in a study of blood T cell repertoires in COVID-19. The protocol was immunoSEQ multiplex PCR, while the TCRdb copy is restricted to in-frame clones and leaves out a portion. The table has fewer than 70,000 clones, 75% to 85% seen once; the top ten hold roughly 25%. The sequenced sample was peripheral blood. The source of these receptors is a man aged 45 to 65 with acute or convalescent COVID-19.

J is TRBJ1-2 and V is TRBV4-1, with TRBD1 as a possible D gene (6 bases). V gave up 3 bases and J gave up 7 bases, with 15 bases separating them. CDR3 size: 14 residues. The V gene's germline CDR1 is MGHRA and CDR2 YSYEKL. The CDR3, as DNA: TGCGCCAGCAGCCATTCGGTGGCAGGGGCTGGCTACACCTTC. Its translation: CASSHSVAGAGYTF.

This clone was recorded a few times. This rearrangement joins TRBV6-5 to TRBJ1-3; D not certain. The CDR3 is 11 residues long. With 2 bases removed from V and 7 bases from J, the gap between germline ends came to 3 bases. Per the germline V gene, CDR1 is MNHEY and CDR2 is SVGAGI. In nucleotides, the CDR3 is TGTGCCAGCAGTTACGCGAACACCATATATTTT. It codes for CASSYANTIYF.

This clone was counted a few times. The CDR3 DNA follows: TGTGCCAGCAGCTTAAGGAGCTCCTATAATTCACCCCTCCACTTT. This encodes CASSLRSSYNSPLHF. V and J are TRBV11-2 and TRBJ1-6; D is unresolved. Deletions cut 2 bases from V and 0 bases from J, with 5 bases between. The CDR3 is made up of 15 amino acids. Germline-derived CDR1 and CDR2 are SGHAT and FQNNGV. The full variable domain, rest sourced from reference TRBV11-2 and TRBJ1-6, is EAGVAQSPRYKIIEKRQSVAFWCNPISGHATLYWYQQILGQGPKLLIQFQNNGVVDDSQLPKDRFSAERLKGVDSTLKIQPAKLEDSAVYLCASSLRSSYNSPLHFGNGTRLTVT.

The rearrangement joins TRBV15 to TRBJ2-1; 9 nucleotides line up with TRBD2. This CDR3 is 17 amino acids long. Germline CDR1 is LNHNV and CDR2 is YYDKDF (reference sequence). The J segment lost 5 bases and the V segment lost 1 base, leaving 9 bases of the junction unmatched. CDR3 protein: CATSRGVRASGDNEQFF. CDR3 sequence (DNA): TGTGCCACCAGCAGAGGAGTGAGGGCTAGCGGGGACAATGAGCAGTTCTTC. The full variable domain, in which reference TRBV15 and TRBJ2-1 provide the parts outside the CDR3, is DAMVIQNPRYQVTQFGKPVTLSCSQTLNHNVMYWYQQKSSQAPKLLFHYYDKDFNNEADTPDNFQSRRPNTSFCFLDIRSPGLGDTAMYLCATSRGVRASGDNEQFFGPGTRLTVL.

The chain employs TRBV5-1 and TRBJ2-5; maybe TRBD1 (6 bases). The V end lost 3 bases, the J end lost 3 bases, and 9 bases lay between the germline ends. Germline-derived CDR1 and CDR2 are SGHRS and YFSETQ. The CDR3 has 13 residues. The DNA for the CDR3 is TGCGCCAGCAGCTCCAGGACAGAAGAGACCCAGTACTTC. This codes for CASSSRTEETQYF.

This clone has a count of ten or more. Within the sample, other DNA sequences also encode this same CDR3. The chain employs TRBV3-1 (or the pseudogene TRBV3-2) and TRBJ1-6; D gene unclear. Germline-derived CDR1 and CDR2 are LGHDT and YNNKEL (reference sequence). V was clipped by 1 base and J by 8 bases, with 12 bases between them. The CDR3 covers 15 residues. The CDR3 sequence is CASSQVRTEDSPLHF. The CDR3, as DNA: TGTGCCAGCAGCCAAGTTCGAACAGAAGATTCACCCCTCCACTTT.

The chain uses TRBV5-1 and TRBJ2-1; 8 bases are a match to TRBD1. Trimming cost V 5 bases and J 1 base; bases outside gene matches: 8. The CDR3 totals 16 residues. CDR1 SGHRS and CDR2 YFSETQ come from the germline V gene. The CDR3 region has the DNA TGCGCCAGCAGGGACAGGGTGACCCCATCCTACAATGAGCAGTTCTTC. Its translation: CASRDRVTPSYNEQFF.

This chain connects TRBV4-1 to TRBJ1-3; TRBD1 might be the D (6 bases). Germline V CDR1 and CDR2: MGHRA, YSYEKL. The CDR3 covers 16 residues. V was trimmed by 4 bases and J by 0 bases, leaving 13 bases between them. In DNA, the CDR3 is TGCGCCAGCAGCCGCGGACAGATTATCTCTGGAAACACCATATATTTT. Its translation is CASSRGQIISGNTIYF.

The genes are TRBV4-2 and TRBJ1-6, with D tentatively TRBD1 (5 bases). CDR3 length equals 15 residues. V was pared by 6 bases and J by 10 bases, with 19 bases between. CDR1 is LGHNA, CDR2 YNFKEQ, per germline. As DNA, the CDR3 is TGTGCCAGCAGTCGGGAGGGGTCCCGGGGCTCACCCCTCCACTTT. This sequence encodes CASSREGSRGSPLHF.

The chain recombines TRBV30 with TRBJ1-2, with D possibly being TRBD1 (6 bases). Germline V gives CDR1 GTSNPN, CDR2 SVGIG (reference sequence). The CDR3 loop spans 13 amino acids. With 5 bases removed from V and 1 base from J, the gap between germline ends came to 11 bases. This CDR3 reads CAWLRGYNYGYTF. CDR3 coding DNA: TGTGCCTGGCTAAGGGGGTATAACTATGGCTACACCTTC. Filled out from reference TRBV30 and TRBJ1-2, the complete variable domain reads SQTIHQWPATLVQPVGSPLSLECTVEGTSNPNLYWYRQAAGRGLQLLFYSVGIGQISSEVPQNLSASRPQDRQFILSSKKLLLSDSGFYLCAWLRGYNYGYTFGSGTRLTVV.

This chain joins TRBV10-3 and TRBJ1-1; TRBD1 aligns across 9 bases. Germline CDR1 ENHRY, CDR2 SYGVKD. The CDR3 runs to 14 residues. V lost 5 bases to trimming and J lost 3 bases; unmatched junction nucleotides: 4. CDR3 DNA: TGTGCCATCAGTAAGACAGGGGGAGACACTGAAGCTTTCTTT. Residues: CAISKTGGDTEAFF.

The CDR3 loop reads CASSVKGQSPLHF. CDR3 nucleotide sequence: TGTGCCAGCAGTGTGAAGGGACAATCGCCCCTCCACTTT. The chain uses TRBV2 and TRBJ1-6, with D possibly matching TRBD1 (6 bases). Germline CDR1 is SNHLY and CDR2 is FYNNEI. V lost 4 bases to trimming and J lost 13 bases, with 14 bases between them. This CDR3 has 13 residues.

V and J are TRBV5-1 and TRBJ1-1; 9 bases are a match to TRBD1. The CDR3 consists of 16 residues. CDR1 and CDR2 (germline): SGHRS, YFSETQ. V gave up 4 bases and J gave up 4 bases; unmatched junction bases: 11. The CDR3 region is CASSNQGQGFGTEAFF. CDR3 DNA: TGCGCCAGCAGCAATCAAGGACAGGGGTTCGGCACTGAAGCTTTCTTT.

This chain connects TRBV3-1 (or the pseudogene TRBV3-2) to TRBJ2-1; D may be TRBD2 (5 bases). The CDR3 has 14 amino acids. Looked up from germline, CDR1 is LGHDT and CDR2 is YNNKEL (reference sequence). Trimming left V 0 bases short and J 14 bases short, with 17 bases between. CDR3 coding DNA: TGTGCCAGCAGCCAAGACCGGACTTCCCCGGTGGAGTTCTTC. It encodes CASSQDRTSPVEFF.

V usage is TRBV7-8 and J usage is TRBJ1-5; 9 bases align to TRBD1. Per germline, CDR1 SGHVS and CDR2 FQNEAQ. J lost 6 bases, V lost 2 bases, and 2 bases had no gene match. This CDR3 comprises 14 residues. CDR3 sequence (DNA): TGTGCCAGCAGCTTAACAGGGGGCTCTCAGCCCCAGCATTTT. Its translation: CASSLTGGSQPQHF. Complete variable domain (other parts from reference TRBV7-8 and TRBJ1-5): GAGVSQSPRYKVAKRGQDVALRCDPISGHVSLFWYQQALGQGPEFLTYFQNEAQLDKSGLPSDRFFAERPEGSVSTLKIQRTQQEDSAVYLCASSLTGGSQPQHFGDGTRLSIL.

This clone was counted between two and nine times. The CDR3 coding sequence is TGTGCCACCAGCAGAGATTTGACCAGGGCCGACACCGGGGAGCTGTTTTTT. This translates into CATSRDLTRADTGELFF. V gene TRBV15 combines with J gene TRBJ2-2, with D tentatively TRBD1 (5 bases). The V end lost 0 bases, the J end lost 3 bases, and 14 bases lay between the germline ends. CDR1 and CDR2 (germline): LNHNV, YYDKDF (reference sequence). The CDR3 is 17 amino acids.

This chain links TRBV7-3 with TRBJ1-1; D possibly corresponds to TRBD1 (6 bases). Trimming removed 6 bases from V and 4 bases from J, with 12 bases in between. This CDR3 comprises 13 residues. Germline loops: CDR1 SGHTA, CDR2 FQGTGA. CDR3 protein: CASRGGGSTEAFF. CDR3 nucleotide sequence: TGTGCCAGCAGGGGAGGGGGATCCACTGAAGCTTTCTTT.

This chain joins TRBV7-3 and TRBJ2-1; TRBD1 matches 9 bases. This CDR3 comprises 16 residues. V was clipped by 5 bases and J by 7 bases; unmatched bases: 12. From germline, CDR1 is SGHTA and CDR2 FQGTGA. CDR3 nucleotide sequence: TGTGCCAGCAGCCCGATACCGGACAGGGGTCGAAATGAGCAGTTCTTC. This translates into CASSPIPDRGRNEQFF.